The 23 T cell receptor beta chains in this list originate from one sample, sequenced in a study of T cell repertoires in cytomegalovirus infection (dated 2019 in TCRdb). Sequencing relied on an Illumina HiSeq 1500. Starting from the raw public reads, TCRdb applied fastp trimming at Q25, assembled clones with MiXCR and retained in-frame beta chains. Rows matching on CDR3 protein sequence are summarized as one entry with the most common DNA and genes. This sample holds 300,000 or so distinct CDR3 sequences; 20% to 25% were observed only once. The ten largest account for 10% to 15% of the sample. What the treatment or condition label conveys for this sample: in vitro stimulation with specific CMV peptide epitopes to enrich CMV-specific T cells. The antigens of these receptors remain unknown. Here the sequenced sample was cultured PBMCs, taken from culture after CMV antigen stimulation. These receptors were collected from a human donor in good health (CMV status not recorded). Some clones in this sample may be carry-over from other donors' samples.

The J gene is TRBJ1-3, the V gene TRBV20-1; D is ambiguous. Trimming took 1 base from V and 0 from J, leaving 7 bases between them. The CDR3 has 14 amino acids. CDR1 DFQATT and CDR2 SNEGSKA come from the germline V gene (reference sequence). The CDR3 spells CSARADFSGNTIYF. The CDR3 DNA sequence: TGCAGTGCTAGAGCCGATTTCTCTGGAAACACCATATATTTT.

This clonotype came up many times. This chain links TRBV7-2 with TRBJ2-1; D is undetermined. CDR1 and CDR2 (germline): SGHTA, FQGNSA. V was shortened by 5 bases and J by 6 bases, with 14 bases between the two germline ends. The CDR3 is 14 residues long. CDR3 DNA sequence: TGTGCCAGCAGCCTAGACACGCCCGGCAATGAGCAGTTCTTC. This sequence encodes CASSLDTPGNEQFF.

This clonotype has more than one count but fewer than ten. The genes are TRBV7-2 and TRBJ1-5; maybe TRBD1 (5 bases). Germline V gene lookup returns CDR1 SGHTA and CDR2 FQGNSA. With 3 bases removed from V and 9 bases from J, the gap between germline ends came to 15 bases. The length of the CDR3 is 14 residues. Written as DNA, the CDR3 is TGTGCCAGCAGCTTTGCGACAGACGTAGGGCCCCAGCATTTT. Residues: CASSFATDVGPQHF.

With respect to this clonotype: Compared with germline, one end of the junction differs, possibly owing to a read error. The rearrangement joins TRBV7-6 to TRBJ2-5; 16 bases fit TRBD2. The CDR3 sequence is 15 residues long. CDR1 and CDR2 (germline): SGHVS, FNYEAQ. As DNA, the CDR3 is TGTGCCGGCAGCGAGGGACTAGCGGGAGGGGAGACCCAGTACTTC. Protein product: CAGSEGLAGGETQYF.

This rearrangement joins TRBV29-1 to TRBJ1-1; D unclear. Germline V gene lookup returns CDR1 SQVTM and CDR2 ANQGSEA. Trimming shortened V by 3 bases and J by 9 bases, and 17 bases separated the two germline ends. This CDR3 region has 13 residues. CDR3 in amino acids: CSVEKGLERQAFF. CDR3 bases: TGCAGCGTTGAGAAGGGCTTGGAGCGTCAAGCTTTCTTT. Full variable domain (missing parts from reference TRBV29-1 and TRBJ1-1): SAVISQKPSRDICQRGTSLTIQCQVDSQVTMMFWYRQQPGQSLTLIATANQGSEATYESGFVIDKFPISRPNLTFSTLTVSNMSPEDSSIYLCSVEKGLERQAFFGQGTRLTVV.

CDR3 residues: CASSLRVYEQFF. Written as DNA, the CDR3 is TGTGCCAGCAGCTTACGGGTCTATGAGCAGTTCTTC. This chain connects TRBV11-2 to TRBJ2-1; no firm D call. This CDR3 comprises 12 residues. The germline V gene has CDR1 SGHAT and CDR2 FQNNGV. The V and J ends lost 2 bases and 8 bases respectively, with 7 bases between them.

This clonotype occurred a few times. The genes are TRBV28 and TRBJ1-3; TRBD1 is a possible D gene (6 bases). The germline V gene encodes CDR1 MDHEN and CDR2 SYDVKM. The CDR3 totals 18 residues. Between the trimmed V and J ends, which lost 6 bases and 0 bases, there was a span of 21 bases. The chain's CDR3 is CASSTTVGQGISGNTIYF. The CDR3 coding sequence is TGTGCCAGCAGCACAACCGTCGGGCAGGGGATCTCTGGAAACACCATATATTTT.

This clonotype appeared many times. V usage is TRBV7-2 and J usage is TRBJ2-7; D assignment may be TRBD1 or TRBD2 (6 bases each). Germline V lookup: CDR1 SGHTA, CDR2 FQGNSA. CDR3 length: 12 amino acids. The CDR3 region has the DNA TGTGCTCCCCAAAAGGGGGGTTACGAGCAGTACTTC. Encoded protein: CAPQKGGYEQYF.

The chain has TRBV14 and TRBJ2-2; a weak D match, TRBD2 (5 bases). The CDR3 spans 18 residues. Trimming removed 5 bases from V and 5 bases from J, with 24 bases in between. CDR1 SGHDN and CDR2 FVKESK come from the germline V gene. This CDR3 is CASSTVSGPGPGTGELFF. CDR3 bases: TGTGCCAGCAGCACCGTTTCCGGGCCCGGACCGGGGACCGGGGAGCTGTTTTTT.

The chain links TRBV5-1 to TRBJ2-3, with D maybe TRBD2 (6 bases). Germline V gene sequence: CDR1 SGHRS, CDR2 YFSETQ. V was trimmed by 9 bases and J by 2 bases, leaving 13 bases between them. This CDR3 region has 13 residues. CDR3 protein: CATTSSYTDTQYF. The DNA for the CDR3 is TGCGCCACCACTAGCAGCTACACAGATACGCAGTATTTT.

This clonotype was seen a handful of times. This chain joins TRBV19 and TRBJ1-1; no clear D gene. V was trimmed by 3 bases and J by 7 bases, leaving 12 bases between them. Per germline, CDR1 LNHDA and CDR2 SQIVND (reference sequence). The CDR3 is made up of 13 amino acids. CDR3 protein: CASSMVLGYEAFF. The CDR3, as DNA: TGTGCCAGTAGTATGGTTTTGGGGTATGAAGCTTTCTTT.

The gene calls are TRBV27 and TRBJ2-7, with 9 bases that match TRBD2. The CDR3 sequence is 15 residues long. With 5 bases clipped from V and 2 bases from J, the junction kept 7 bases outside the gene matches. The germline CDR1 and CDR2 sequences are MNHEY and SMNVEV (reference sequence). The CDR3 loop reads CASSLSRTSAYEQYF. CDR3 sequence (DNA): TGTGCCAGCAGTCTGTCCCGGACTAGCGCCTACGAGCAGTACTTC.

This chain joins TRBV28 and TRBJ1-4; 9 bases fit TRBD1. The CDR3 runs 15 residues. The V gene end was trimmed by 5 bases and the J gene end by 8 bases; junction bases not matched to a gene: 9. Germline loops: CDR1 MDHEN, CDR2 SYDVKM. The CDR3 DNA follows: TGTGCCAGCAGTACGACGGGACAGGGCGCGGAAAAACTGTTTTTT. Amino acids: CASSTTGQGAEKLFF.

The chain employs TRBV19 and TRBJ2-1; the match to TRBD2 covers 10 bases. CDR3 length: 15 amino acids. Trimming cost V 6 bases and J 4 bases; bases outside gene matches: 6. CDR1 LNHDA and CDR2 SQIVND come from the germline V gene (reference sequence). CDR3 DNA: TGTGCCAGTAGAACTAGCGGGGTCATATACAATGAGCAGTTCTTC. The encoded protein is CASRTSGVIYNEQFF.

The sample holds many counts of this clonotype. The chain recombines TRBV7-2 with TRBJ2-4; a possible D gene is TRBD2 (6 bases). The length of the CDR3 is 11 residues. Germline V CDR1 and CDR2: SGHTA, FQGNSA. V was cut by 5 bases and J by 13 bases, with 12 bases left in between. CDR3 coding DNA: TGTGCCAGCAGCCGACGCGGGGTGCAGTACTTC. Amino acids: CASSRRGVQYF.

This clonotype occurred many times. The CDR3 loop reads CASTSQGADTGELFF. CDR3 coding DNA: TGTGCCAGCACCTCCCAGGGGGCGGACACCGGGGAGCTGTTTTTT. The J gene is TRBJ2-2, the V gene TRBV7-2, with 8 positions matching TRBD1. The V gene end was trimmed by 7 bases and the J gene end by 3 bases; junction bases not matched to a gene: 7. Germline CDR1 and CDR2: SGHTA and FQGNSA. This CDR3 comprises 15 residues.

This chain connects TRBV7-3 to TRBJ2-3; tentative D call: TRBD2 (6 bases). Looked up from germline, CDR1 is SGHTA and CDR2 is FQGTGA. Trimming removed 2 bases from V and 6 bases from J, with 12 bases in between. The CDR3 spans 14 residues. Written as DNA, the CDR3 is TGTGCCAGCAGCTTAGGGACTGGAGGGGATACGCAGTATTTT. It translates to CASSLGTGGDTQYF.

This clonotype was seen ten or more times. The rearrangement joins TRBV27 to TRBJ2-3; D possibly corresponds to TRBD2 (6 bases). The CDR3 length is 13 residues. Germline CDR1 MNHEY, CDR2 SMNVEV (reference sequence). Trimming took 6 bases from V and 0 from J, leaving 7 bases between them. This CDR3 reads CASSGGSTDTQYF. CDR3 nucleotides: TGTGCCAGCAGCGGGGGTAGCACAGATACGCAGTATTTT.

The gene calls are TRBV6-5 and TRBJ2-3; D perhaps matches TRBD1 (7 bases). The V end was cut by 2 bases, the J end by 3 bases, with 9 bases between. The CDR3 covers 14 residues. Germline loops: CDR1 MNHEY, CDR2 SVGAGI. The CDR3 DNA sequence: TGTGCCAGCAGTTACCAGGGGGGAACAGATACGCAGTATTTT. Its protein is CASSYQGGTDTQYF.

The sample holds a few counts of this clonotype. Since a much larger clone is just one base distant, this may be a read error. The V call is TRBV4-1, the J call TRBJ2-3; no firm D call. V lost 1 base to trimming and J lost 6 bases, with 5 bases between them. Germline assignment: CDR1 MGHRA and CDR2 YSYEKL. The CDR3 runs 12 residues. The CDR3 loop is CASSQASDTQYF. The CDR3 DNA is TGCGCCAGCAGCCAAGCGTCGGATACGCAGTATTTT.

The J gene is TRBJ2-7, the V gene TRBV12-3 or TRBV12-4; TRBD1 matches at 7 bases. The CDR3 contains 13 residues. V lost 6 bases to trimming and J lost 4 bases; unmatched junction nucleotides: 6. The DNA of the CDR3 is TGTGCCAGCAGCTCGACAGGGCTGTACGAGCAGTACTTC. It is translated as CASSSTGLYEQYF.

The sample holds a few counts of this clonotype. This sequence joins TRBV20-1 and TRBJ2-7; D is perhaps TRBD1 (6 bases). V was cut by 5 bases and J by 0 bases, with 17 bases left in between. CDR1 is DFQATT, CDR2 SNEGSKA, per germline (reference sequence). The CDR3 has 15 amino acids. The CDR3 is CSAAPGHSSSYEQYF. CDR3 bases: TGCAGTGCTGCCCCGGGACATTCAAGCTCCTACGAGCAGTACTTC.

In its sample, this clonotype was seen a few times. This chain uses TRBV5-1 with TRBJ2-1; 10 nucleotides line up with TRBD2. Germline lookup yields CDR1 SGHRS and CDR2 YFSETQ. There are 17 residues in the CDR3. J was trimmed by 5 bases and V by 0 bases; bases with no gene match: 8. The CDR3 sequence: CASSLERAGGGNNEQFF. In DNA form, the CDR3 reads TGCGCCAGCAGCTTGGAACGAGCGGGAGGGGGGAACAATGAGCAGTTCTTC.